Listed below are T cell receptor beta chains from one sample, sequenced in a study of OX40 agonist ivuxolimab in advanced cancers. Produced via immunoSEQ multiplex PCR; TCRdb's table is partial and in-frame only. The sample lists 90,000 to 100,000 clones, roughly 83% occurring once. The material sequenced was CD4+ or CD8+ T cells sorted from blood, taken in a trial of the OX40 agonist ivuxolimab. The receptors were sampled from an adult with an advanced solid tumor such as melanoma, head and neck, liver or kidney cancer. The CDR3 runs from the conserved cysteine through the conserved F or W. Fields, in order: D gene, V gene, J gene, clone size, CDR3 protein, CDR3 DNA. The D gene is left open where the match is weak. Only some rows state a clone size, as once, few, many or a class for expanded clones.

D: .; V: TRBV18; J: TRBJ2-5; size: .; CDR3: CASSPERETQYF; DNA: TGTGCCAGCTCACCAGAGCGAGAGACCCAGTACTTC
D: TRBD1; V: TRBV29-1; J: TRBJ1-6; size: .; CDR3: CSTRDSNNSPLHF; DNA: TGCAGCACGAGGGACAGCAATAATTCACCCCTCCACTTT
D: TRBD1; V: TRBV7-9; J: TRBJ2-1; size: .; CDR3: CASQRGTRTGLINEQFF; DNA: TGTGCCAGCCAACGAGGAACTCGGACAGGTCTTATTAATGAGCAGTTCTTC
D: .; V: TRBV19; J: TRBJ1-2; size: .; CDR3: CASRFSSNDGYTF; DNA: TGTGCCAGCCGATTCAGTTCTAACGATGGCTACACCTTC
D: TRBD1; V: TRBV4-2; J: TRBJ2-5; size: .; CDR3: CASSQEYRGRETQYF; DNA: TGTGCCAGCAGCCAAGAGTACAGGGGGCGAGAGACCCAGTACTTC
D: TRBD1; V: TRBV4-3; J: TRBJ1-2; size: .; CDR3: CASSQGLQGAQSYGYTF; DNA: TGCGCCAGCAGCCAGGGACTGCAGGGGGCTCAATCCTATGGCTACACCTTC
D: TRBD2; V: TRBV11-2; J: TRBJ2-4; size: .; CDR3: CASSVTSGVAKNIQYF; DNA: TGTGCCAGCAGCGTTACTAGCGGAGTAGCCAAAAACATTCAGTACTTC
D: TRBD1; V: TRBV6-1; J: TRBJ1-4; size: few; CDR3: CASSGRTGNEKLFF; DNA: TGTGCCAGCAGTGGGCGGACAGGGAATGAAAAACTGTTTTTT
D: TRBD1; V: TRBV7-6; J: TRBJ2-5; size: .; CDR3: CASSPRDRVLETQYF; DNA: TGTGCCAGCAGCCCCCGGGACAGGGTTTTGGAGACCCAGTACTTC
D: .; V: TRBV7-2; J: TRBJ1-2; size: few; CDR3: CASSYTAGVGAYGYTF; DNA: TGTGCCAGCAGTTACACAGCAGGGGTCGGGGCCTATGGCTACACCTTC
D: .; V: TRBV11-2; J: TRBJ1-4; size: .; CDR3: CASSSRVGTNEKLFF; DNA: TGTGCCAGCAGCTCCAGGGTTGGGACTAATGAAAAACTGTTTTTT
D: .; V: TRBV4-3; J: TRBJ1-5; size: .; CDR3: CASSQQPGGPQHF; DNA: TGCGCCAGCAGCCAACAGCCCGGTGGGCCCCAGCATTTT
D: .; V: TRBV28; J: TRBJ1-5; size: .; CDR3: CASSSLRDGRNQPQHF; DNA: TGTGCCAGCAGTTCCCTCAGGGACGGGCGCAATCAGCCCCAGCATTTT
D: .; V: TRBV30; J: TRBJ2-7; size: .; CDR3: CAWASRGYEQYF; DNA: TGTGCCTGGGCTTCACGCGGCTACGAGCAGTACTTC
D: .; V: TRBV5-6; J: TRBJ1-5; size: .; CDR3: CASSRIGPEQPQHF; DNA: TGTGCCAGCAGCCGGATCGGGCCCGAACAGCCCCAGCATTTT
D: .; V: TRBV15; J: TRBJ2-7; size: .; CDR3: CATRSDIGGAYEQYF; DNA: TGTGCCACCAGGAGCGATATTGGCGGAGCCTACGAGCAGTACTTC
D: TRBD1; V: TRBV10-3; J: TRBJ2-1; size: .; CDR3: CAIRGTGEENEQFF; DNA: TGTGCCATCAGAGGGACAGGGGAGGAGAATGAGCAGTTCTTC
D: TRBD2; V: TRBV19; J: TRBJ2-5; size: .; CDR3: CASSTTGTSGFGGRGTQYF; DNA: TGTGCCAGTAGTACTACCGGGACTAGCGGATTCGGAGGGAGGGGGACCCAGTACTTC
D: .; V: TRBV7-2; J: TRBJ2-7; size: .; CDR3: CASSGGGGVRNEQYF; DNA: TGTGCCAGCTCCGGCGGAGGGGGAGTTCGGAACGAGCAGTACTTC
D: .; V: TRBV2; J: TRBJ1-3; size: .; CDR3: CASTPRGSGNTIYF; DNA: TGTGCCAGCACCCCGAGGGGAAGTGGAAACACCATATATTTT
D: .; V: TRBV27; J: TRBJ1-1; size: .; CDR3: CASSSRVVSEAFF; DNA: TGTGCCAGCAGTTCCCGAGTCGTATCTGAAGCTTTCTTT
D: .; V: TRBV10-3; J: TRBJ2-1; size: .; CDR3: CAISEEDPRDSDNEQFF; DNA: TGTGCCATCAGTGAGGAGGACCCCCGAGACAGCGACAATGAGCAGTTCTTC
D: .; V: TRBV28; J: TRBJ1-1; size: .; CDR3: CASSLGGPRNTEAFF; DNA: TGTGCCAGCAGTTTAGGGGGTCCTAGGAACACTGAAGCTTTCTTT
D: TRBD1; V: TRBV6-5; J: TRBJ1-1; size: .; CDR3: CASSQGQTNTEAFF; DNA: TGTGCCAGCAGTCAGGGACAGACTAACACTGAAGCTTTCTTT
D: .; V: TRBV7-2; J: TRBJ2-2; size: .; CDR3: CASSFDPGNTGELFF; DNA: TGTGCCAGCAGTTTTGACCCGGGCAACACCGGGGAGCTGTTTTTT